This T cell receptor beta chain was sequenced in a study of control samples from healthy donors and cancer patients. Sequencing used immunoSEQ multiplex PCR; TCRdb keeps in-frame clones, though not all of them. The sample yields approximately 100,000 clones, about 84% seen once. Sequenced material: blood. The sequence derives from a woman in her thirties or forties in good health.

The CDR3 spells CASSQDSPGTNSPLHF. The CDR3 DNA sequence: TGTGCCAGCAGCCAAGATTCGCCAGGAACTAATTCACCCCTCCACTTT. This chain uses TRBV3-1 (or the pseudogene TRBV3-2) with TRBJ1-6, with no clear D. The V gene's germline CDR1 is LGHDT and CDR2 YNNKEL (reference sequence). V shed 0 bases and J shed 6 bases, with 12 bases lying between them. There are 16 residues in the CDR3.